Sequencing of this T cell receptor (beta chain) was carried out in a study of cytomegalovirus exposure and HLA in healthy donors. At the level of the study: About 82 million unique TCRs from HLA-typed donors were held in an early release of data. Across 300 to 400 genotyped donors, about 80% landed in the Caucasian-associated ancestry cluster. General study results and limits: V- and J-gene trimming in TCR beta was tied to a missense DCLRE1C variant by an analysis performed later.

CDR1 is MGHRA and CDR2 is YSYEKL in the germline V gene. This CDR3 has 17 residues. The V gene end was trimmed by 1 base and the J gene end by 2 bases; junction bases not matched to a gene: 8. The study ran its PCR with 60 Vbeta and 13 Jbeta primers. Libraries were prepared by immunoSEQ multiplex PCR; TCRdb keeps only in-frame clonotypes and omits some of them. The sample includes 170,000 or so clones, 75% to 85% of them seen just once. Comment on this clone: The antigen remains unidentified.

This chain joins TRBV4-1 and TRBJ2-1, with TRBD1 identical over 7 bases. The material sequenced was PBMCs. The TCR sequence derives from a woman aged 45-65 years in good health and CMV-seropositive. The CDR3 loop reads CASSQALAGGTYNEQFF. DNA of the CDR3: TGCGCCAGCAGCCAAGCTCTCGCAGGGGGAACCTACAATGAGCAGTTCTTC.